Presented here are 7 T cell receptor beta chains from one specimen sequenced in a study of shared clonotypes between healthy human individuals (dated by TCRdb to 2019 to 2021). Receptors were amplified or captured by the immunoSEQ multiplex PCR assay. The table was pulled from immuneACCESS by TCRdb, which kept in-frame rearrangements only. Such tables lose some clones; where checked, under half of the loss comes from unresolved V genes, and the rest has no known cause. For this sample the table gives about 2 million clones, of which about 95% were detected only once. The ten most abundant clones make up approximately 1.2% of the sample. CD8 naive samples consisted of CD45RO-negative cells that were positively selected for CCR7, yielding a CD45RA+CCR7+ population without TemRA cells. Material for sequencing was naive CD8+ T cells sorted from blood. The intended sense of this specimen's cell subset or site label: CD45RA+CCR7+. Receptor source: a man younger than 30 in good health.

Written as DNA, the CDR3 is TGTGCCAGCAGTGAAGCCCTTTTGAGGGCCAGCACAGATACGCAGTATTTT. This translates into CASSEALLRASTDTQYF. This chain uses TRBV6-1 with TRBJ2-3, with D perhaps TRBD2 (5 bases). The CDR3 has 17 residues. V was trimmed by 0 bases and J by 0 bases, leaving 13 bases between them. Germline V lookup: CDR1 MNHNS, CDR2 SASEGT.

The J gene is TRBJ2-3, the V gene TRBV11-2; no clear D gene. The CDR3 is 14 residues long. V lost 0 bases, J lost 2 bases, and 6 bases lay in between. Germline V gives CDR1 SGHAT, CDR2 FQNNGV. CDR3 loop: CASSLDVFTDTQYF. CDR3 DNA sequence: TGTGCCAGCAGCTTAGACGTATTCACAGATACGCAGTATTTT. Full variable domain (outside the CDR3, taken from reference TRBV11-2 and TRBJ2-3): EAGVAQSPRYKIIEKRQSVAFWCNPISGHATLYWYQQILGQGPKLLIQFQNNGVVDDSQLPKDRFSAERLKGVDSTLKIQPAKLEDSAVYLCASSLDVFTDTQYFGPGTRLTVL.

This clone was recorded only once. In nucleotides, the CDR3 is TGTGCCAGTAGCAAAAGTCCAAATGGGGACGAGCAGTACTTC. Residues: CASSKSPNGDEQYF. The rearrangement links TRBV19 to TRBJ2-7; D call uncertain. CDR3 size: 14 residues. V gave up 6 bases and J gave up 5 bases, with 17 bases separating them. CDR1 is LNHDA and CDR2 is SQIVND in the germline V gene (reference sequence).

The CDR3 coding sequence is TGTGCCAGCAGTCCAGGGACGGCTGAGCAGTTCTTC. Residues: CASSPGTAEQFF. The chain carries TRBV7-9 and TRBJ2-1; tentatively, D is TRBD1 or TRBD2 (5 bases each). The CDR3 sequence is 12 residues long. CDR1 and CDR2 (germline): SEHNR, FQNEAQ (reference sequence). V shed 6 bases and J shed 9 bases, with 12 bases lying between them.

This chain uses TRBV7-2 with TRBJ1-2, with a possible D match to TRBD1 (6 bases). Germline CDR1 SGHTA, CDR2 FQGNSA. Trimming cost V 1 base and J 7 bases, with 16 bases left between them. The CDR3 extends over 15 amino acids. CDR3 coding DNA: TGTGCCAGCAGCTTAGAGGGGGAGGGAAGTCTTGGCTACACCTTC. Amino acids: CASSLEGEGSLGYTF.

Remarks on this clone: This sample also contains other DNA sequences that code for the same CDR3. The V and J genes are TRBV27 and TRBJ2-2, with D hard to call. Trimming pared 5 bases from V and 3 bases from J, leaving 1 base between. Germline V gives CDR1 MNHEY, CDR2 SMNVEV (reference sequence). The CDR3 extends over 11 amino acids. CDR3 sequence: CASSHTGELFF. The CDR3 DNA sequence: TGTGCCAGCAGTCACACCGGGGAGCTGTTTTTT.

V usage is TRBV13 and J usage is TRBJ2-3, with 10 bases matching TRBD1. The J segment lost 5 bases and the V segment lost 1 base, leaving 6 bases of the junction unmatched. The CDR3 covers 16 residues. Germline V lookup: CDR1 PRHDT, CDR2 FYEKMQ (reference sequence). The CDR3 bases are TGTGCCAGCAGCTTAGATAGGACAGGGGGGGAAGATACGCAGTATTTT. It translates to CASSLDRTGGEDTQYF.